Listed below are T cell receptor beta chains from one sample, sequenced in a study of T-cell memory formation after mild COVID-19. From the 5' RACE reads, TCRdb called clonotypes with MiXCR, one entry per CDR3 protein. This table holds roughly 240,000 distinct CDR3 sequences, approximately 15% found once. The specimen sequenced was PBMCs or a T cell subset sorted from them (not recorded which). These receptors were obtained from an adult woman who had mild COVID-19 (a few samples of this study predate the infection). Cell type and time point are not known. Both conserved end residues are part of each CDR3. Each record gives: V gene, clone size, D gene, J gene, CDR3 DNA, CDR3 protein. The D gene is left open where the match is weak. Clone size is not always given. Where it is, it says once, few, many or a class for expanded clones.

V: TRBV9
size: few
D: TRBD2
J: TRBJ2-2
DNA: TGTGCCAGCAGCGTCTCCGGGACTAGCGGGTCCTGGGAGCTGTTTTTT
CDR3: CASSVSGTSGSWELFF

V: TRBV5-1
size: few
D: .
J: TRBJ1-1
DNA: TGCGCCAGCAGCTTGAGGGTCAGGGCGACAGGAGCGAACACTGAAGCTTTCTTT
CDR3: CASSLRVRATGANTEAFF

V: TRBV20-1
size: many
D: TRBD2
J: TRBJ2-5
DNA: TGCAGTGCCACTACCCGGGAGGGAGAGACCCAGTACTTC
CDR3: CSATTREGETQYF

V: TRBV20-1
size: many
D: .
J: TRBJ2-5
DNA: TGCAGTGCCCACTTGGTCCCGGGAGTTAGGGAGACCCAGTACTTC
CDR3: CSAHLVPGVRETQYF

V: TRBV24-1
size: .
D: .
J: TRBJ1-5
DNA: TGTGCCACCAGTGATGCGACAGGAGATCGCAATCAGCCCCAGCATTTT
CDR3: CATSDATGDRNQPQHF

V: TRBV20-1
size: .
D: TRBD2
J: TRBJ2-5
DNA: TGCAGTGCCGCTCGACTAGCGGGAGGGCGAGAGACCCAGTACTTC
CDR3: CSAARLAGGRETQYF

V: TRBV30
size: once
D: .
J: TRBJ2-1
DNA: TGTGCCTGGAGCACGTCAAGCAATGAGCAGTTCTTC
CDR3: CAWSTSSNEQFF

V: TRBV7-9
size: few
D: TRBD2
J: TRBJ2-7
DNA: TGTGCCAGCAGCAGATTAGCGGGAGGGCCTGAAAGAAAAGGGGAGCAGTACTTC
CDR3: CASSRLAGGPERKGEQYF

V: TRBV4-3
size: .
D: .
J: TRBJ2-2
DNA: TGCGCCAGCAGCCAAGTCTATCTTGACCCAGTCTCGAACACCGGGGAGCTGTTTTTT
CDR3: CASSQVYLDPVSNTGELFF

V: TRBV6-5
size: .
D: .
J: TRBJ2-7
DNA: TGTGCCAGCAGTTACGCCCGCGGGGGCGGACTCTACGAGCAGTACTTC
CDR3: CASSYARGGGLYEQYF

V: TRBV4-1
size: .
D: TRBD2
J: TRBJ2-1
DNA: TGCGCCAGCAGCCATAGCGGGGGGGCATACAATGAGCAGTTCTTC
CDR3: CASSHSGGAYNEQFF

V: TRBV12-3/TRBV12-4
size: .
D: TRBD1
J: TRBJ1-2
DNA: TGTGCCAGCAGCCGACAGGGTGGGGTCTATGGCTACACCTTC
CDR3: CASSRQGGVYGYTF

V: TRBV7-3
size: few
D: .
J: TRBJ2-3
DNA: TGTGCCAGCAGCTTAACCTCCTCAGATACGCAGTATTTT
CDR3: CASSLTSSDTQYF

V: TRBV4-2
size: .
D: TRBD2
J: TRBJ2-7
DNA: TGTGCCAGCAGCCAAAGCGGGGGGTTCTCCTACGAGCAGTACTTC
CDR3: CASSQSGGFSYEQYF

V: TRBV12-3/TRBV12-4
size: .
D: .
J: TRBJ1-1
DNA: TGTGCCAGCAGGGGAGGGGGGGCTGAAGCTTTCTTT
CDR3: CASRGGGAEAFF

V: TRBV7-9
size: .
D: TRBD1
J: TRBJ1-1
DNA: TGTGCCAGCAGCTACCCGGGACAGGGGGCGGGTGAAGCTTTCTTT
CDR3: CASSYPGQGAGEAFF

V: TRBV7-9
size: few
D: .
J: TRBJ2-3
DNA: TGTGCCAGCCTGGGGGAACGTTGGGCAGATACGCAGTATTTT
CDR3: CASLGERWADTQYF

V: TRBV5-6
size: many
D: TRBD2
J: TRBJ2-1
DNA: TGTGCCAGCAGCTTGGGGCCGACTAGCGGGGGTTTTAATGAGCAGTTCTTC
CDR3: CASSLGPTSGGFNEQFF

V: TRBV2
size: few
D: TRBD2
J: TRBJ2-1
DNA: TGTGCCAGCACTAGCGGGAGTTTCGGAGAGCAGTTCTTC
CDR3: CASTSGSFGEQFF

V: TRBV19
size: few
D: .
J: TRBJ1-1
DNA: TGTGCCAGTAGGGGGACCAGGGCAGTAAGGGAAGCTTTCTTT
CDR3: CASRGTRAVREAFF

V: TRBV10-3
size: few
D: .
J: TRBJ2-1
DNA: TGTGCCATCAGTGAGGCCAATGAGCAGTTCTTC
CDR3: CAISEANEQFF

V: TRBV7-6
size: .
D: TRBD2
J: TRBJ2-3
DNA: TGTGCCAGCAGCTGGGCGGGGGGGCTAACAGATACGCAGTATTTT
CDR3: CASSWAGGLTDTQYF

V: TRBV6-1
size: .
D: .
J: TRBJ1-2
DNA: TGTGCCAGCAGTGATGTAACGGGGGGCATCGGCTACACCTTC
CDR3: CASSDVTGGIGYTF

V: TRBV7-6
size: .
D: .
J: TRBJ2-1
DNA: TGTGCCAGCAGCTTAGCTCTTAATGAGCAGTTCTTC
CDR3: CASSLALNEQFF